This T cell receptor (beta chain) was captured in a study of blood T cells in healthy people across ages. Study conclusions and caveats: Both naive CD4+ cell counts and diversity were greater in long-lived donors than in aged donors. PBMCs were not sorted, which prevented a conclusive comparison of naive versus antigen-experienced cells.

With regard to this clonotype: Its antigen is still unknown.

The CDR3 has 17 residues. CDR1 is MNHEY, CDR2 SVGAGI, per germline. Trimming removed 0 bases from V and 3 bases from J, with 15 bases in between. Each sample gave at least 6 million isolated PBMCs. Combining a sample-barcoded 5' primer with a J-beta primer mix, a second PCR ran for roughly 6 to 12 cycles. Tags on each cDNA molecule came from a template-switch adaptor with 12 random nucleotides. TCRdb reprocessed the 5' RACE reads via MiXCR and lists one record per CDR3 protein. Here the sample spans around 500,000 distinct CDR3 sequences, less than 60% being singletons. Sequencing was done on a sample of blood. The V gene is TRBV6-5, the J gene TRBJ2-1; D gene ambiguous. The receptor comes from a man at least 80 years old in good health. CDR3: CASSYSMVGDFYNEQFF. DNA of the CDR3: TGTGCCAGCAGTTACTCGATGGTAGGAGACTTCTACAATGAGCAGTTCTTC.